The clone carrying this T cell receptor beta chain was detected ten times or more. The record originates from a study of early T cells in non-severe SARS-CoV-2 infection. Study information: Bulk RNA from unsorted whole blood was sequenced; chains were unpaired.

Trimming took off 5 bases at V and 4 bases at J, with 17 bases between the two ends. The length of the CDR3 is 15 residues. Per germline, CDR1 SEHNR and CDR2 FQNEAQ (reference sequence). TCRdb re-called the 5' RACE reads through MiXCR, storing one row per CDR3 protein. The sample consists of fewer than 100,000 distinct CDR3 sequences, approximately 10% of them appearing once. Sequencing used whole blood. This sequence originates from an adult who was a healthcare worker with PCR-confirmed SARS-CoV-2 infection or an uninfected control (not recorded which). This chain joins TRBV7-9 and TRBJ1-2; D is unresolved. The CDR3 nucleotides are TGTGCCAGCAGCCCCTACGGCACGGCCAGCTATGGCTACACCTTC. Its translation is CASSPYGTASYGYTF.